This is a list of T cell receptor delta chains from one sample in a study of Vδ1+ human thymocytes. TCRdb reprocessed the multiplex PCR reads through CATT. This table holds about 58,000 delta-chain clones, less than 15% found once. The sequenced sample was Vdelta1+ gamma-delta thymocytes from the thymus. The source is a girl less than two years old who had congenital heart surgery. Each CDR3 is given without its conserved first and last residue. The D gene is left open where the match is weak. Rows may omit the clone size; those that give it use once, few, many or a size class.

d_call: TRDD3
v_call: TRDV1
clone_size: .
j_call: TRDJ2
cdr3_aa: ALGVGDWGLTLTAQLF

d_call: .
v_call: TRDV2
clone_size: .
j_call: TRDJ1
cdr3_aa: ACYACEVNTDKLI

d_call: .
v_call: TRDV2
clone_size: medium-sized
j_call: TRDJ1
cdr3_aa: ACDTKADKLI

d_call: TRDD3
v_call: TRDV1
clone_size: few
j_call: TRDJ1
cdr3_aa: ALGESWGHPYWGIQRTDKLI

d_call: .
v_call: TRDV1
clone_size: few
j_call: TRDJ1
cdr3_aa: ALGEKALLRGGLI

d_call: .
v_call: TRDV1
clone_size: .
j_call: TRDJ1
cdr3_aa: ALGAHTDKLI

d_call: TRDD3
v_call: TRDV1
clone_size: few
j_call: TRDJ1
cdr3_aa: ALGGRSLNWGDTDKLI

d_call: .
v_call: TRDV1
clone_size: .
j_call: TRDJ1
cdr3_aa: ALGELDRGDPRRGTDKLI

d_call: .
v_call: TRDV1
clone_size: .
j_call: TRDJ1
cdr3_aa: ALGELGGADTDKLI

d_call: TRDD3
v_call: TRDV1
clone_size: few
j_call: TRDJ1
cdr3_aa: ALGSEESGTGGYSDKLI

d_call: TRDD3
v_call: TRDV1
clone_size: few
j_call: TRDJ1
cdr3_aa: ALGEDPHPVLGGGFKLI

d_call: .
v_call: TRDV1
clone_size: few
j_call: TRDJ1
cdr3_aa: ALGENSRDPWAYTDKLI

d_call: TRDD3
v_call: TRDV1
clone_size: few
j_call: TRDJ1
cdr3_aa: ALGETAGPTRSERLGDTRYPYVTDKLI

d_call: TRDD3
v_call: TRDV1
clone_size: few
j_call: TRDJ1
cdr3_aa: ALGEPVPPTSRYWGIYNTDKLI

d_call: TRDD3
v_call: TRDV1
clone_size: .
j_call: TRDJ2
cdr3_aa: ALGEPRRSGGQSPRTAQLF

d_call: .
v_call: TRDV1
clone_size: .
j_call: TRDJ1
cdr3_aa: ALGETSQYTDKLI

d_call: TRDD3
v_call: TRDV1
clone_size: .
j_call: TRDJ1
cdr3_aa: ALGDPSPIWGIPTDKLI

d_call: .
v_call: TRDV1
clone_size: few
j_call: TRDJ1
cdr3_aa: ALVAGDKLI

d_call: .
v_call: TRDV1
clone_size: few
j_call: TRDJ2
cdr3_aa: ALGEQWVRYDRLVTAQLF

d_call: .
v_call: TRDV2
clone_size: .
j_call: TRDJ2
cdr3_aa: ACAPICLTAQLF